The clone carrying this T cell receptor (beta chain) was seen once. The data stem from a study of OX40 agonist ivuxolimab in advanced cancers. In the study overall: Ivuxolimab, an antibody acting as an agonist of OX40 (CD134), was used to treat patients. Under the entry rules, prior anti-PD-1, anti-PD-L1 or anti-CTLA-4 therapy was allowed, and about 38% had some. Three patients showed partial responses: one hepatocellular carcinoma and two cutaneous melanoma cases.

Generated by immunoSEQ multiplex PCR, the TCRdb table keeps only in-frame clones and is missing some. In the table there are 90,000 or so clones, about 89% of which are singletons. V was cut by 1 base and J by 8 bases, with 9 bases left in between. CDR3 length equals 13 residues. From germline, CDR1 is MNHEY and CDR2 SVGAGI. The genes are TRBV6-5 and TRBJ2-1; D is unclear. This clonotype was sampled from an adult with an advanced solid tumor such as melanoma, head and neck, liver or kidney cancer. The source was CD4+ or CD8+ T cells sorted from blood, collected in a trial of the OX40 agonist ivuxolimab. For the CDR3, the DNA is TGTGCCAGCAGTTACTACACGGAAGATGAGCAGTTCTTC. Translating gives CASSYYTEDEQFF.